A single sample gave rise to the 9 T cell receptor beta chains below, sequenced in a study of CD8+CD57+ T cells in acquired aplastic anemia (dated by TCRdb to 2016 to 2018). Sequencer: Illumina HiSeq 2000. Genomic DNA served as template for TCR beta VDJ combination and CDR3 sequence profiling. TCRdb reanalyzed the raw reads on its own, using fastp at Q25 for trimming and MiXCR for clone calling, and kept in-frame beta chains. CDR3 protein sequences are deduplicated, and each keeps its most common genes and DNA. The sample table shows 95,000 to 120,000 distinct CDR3 sequences, and about half are seen once. The ten largest clones add up to around a third of the sample. Sequenced sample: sorted CD4+, CD8+, or CD8+CD57+ T cells (not recorded which) from PBMCs. The receptors come from a human donor in good health, serving as a control.

Of note for this clonotype: The junction and the germline gene differ at one end; a read error may be behind it. V and J are TRBV11-2 and TRBJ1-2, with TRBD1 identical over 7 bases. CDR1 SGHAT and CDR2 FQNNGV come from the germline V gene. The CDR3 is 16 residues long. Here the CDR3 DNA reads TGTGCCAGCCGCTTAGAGGGTCGCAGGGGGGACTATGGCTACACCTTC. The encoded protein is CASRLEGRRGDYGYTF.

This clonotype came up once. A clone one base away is much larger, so this may be a read error. The V call is TRBV25-1, the J call TRBJ2-7; D tentatively fits TRBD1 or TRBD2 (5 bases each). The V gene lost 5 bases and the J gene lost 2 bases, with 22 bases spanning the gap. The CDR3 has 17 residues. Germline-derived CDR1 and CDR2 are MGHDK and SYGVNS. This chain's CDR3 is CASSLSSSAGSPYEQYF. The CDR3 region has the DNA TGTGCCAGCAGTTTATCATCGTCGGCAGGGAGCCCCTACGAGCAGTACTTC.

To note about this clonotype: Germline is not matched at one junction end, which may reflect a read error. This CDR3 reads CAISESSGADTQYF. CDR3 DNA: TGTGCCATCAGTGAGTCATCAGGGGCAGATACGCAGTATTTT. The rearrangement uses TRBV25-1 and TRBJ2-3; a weak D match, TRBD1 (6 bases). The CDR3 runs 14 residues. The germline V gene has CDR1 MGHDK and CDR2 SYGVNS.

This clonotype was counted many times. The J gene is TRBJ2-7, the V gene TRBV4-1; the D call may be TRBD1 or TRBD2 (5 bases each). The CDR3 is 15 residues long. Germline lookup yields CDR1 MGHRA and CDR2 YSYEKL. The ends were cut back, 1 base at V and 2 bases at J, with 12 bases in the middle. The CDR3 protein is CASSQVNRGAYEQYF. CDR3 nucleotides: TGCGCCAGCAGCCAAGTAAATCGAGGGGCCTACGAGCAGTACTTC.

The J gene is TRBJ2-7, the V gene TRBV2; TRBD1 is a possible D gene (6 bases). Germline assignment: CDR1 SNHLY and CDR2 FYNNEI. The CDR3 is 14 residues long. The ends were cut back, 7 bases at V and 2 bases at J, with 15 bases in the middle. Here the CDR3 reads CASKQGKITYEQYF. As DNA, the CDR3 is TGTGCCAGCAAACAGGGTAAAATCACCTACGAGCAGTACTTC.

This sequence joins TRBV29-1 and TRBJ2-1; 8 bases are shared with TRBD2. The germline gives CDR1 SQVTM, CDR2 ANQGSEA. This CDR3 is built from 16 residues. The J segment lost 0 bases and the V segment lost 3 bases, leaving 7 bases of the junction unmatched. The CDR3 loop is CSVDLGGADSYNEQFF. The CDR3 bases are TGCAGCGTTGACCTCGGGGGGGCCGACTCCTACAATGAGCAGTTCTTC.

The J gene is TRBJ1-6, the V gene TRBV25-1; possible D gene TRBD1, 5 bases. Trimming removed 4 bases from V and 8 bases from J, with 9 bases in between. The CDR3 runs to 13 residues. The germline gives CDR1 MGHDK, CDR2 SYGVNS. This CDR3 reads CASSGGDHSPLHF. In DNA, the CDR3 is TGTGCCAGCAGTGGGGGGGACCATTCACCCCTCCACTTT.

In this sample, this clonotype turned up a few times. The rearrangement uses TRBV6-2 or TRBV6-3 and TRBJ2-4; 7 positions match TRBD1. The CDR3 sequence is 15 residues long. Germline CDR1 is MNHEY and CDR2 is SVGEGT. J was trimmed by 2 bases and V by 5 bases; bases with no gene match: 6. The CDR3 nucleotides read TGTGCCAGCAGTGACAGGGTTGGGACCAAAAACATTCAGTACTTC. Residues: CASSDRVGTKNIQYF.

The chain joins TRBV25-1 to TRBJ1-5, with TRBD1 matching over 8 bases. CDR3 size: 13 residues. Losses at the gene ends were 8 bases for V and 6 bases for J; bases not matched to a gene: 6. In germline, CDR1 is MGHDK, CDR2 SYGVNS. CDR3: CASQTRGLQPQHF. CDR3 sequence (DNA): TGTGCCAGCCAGACCAGGGGGCTTCAGCCCCAGCATTTT.